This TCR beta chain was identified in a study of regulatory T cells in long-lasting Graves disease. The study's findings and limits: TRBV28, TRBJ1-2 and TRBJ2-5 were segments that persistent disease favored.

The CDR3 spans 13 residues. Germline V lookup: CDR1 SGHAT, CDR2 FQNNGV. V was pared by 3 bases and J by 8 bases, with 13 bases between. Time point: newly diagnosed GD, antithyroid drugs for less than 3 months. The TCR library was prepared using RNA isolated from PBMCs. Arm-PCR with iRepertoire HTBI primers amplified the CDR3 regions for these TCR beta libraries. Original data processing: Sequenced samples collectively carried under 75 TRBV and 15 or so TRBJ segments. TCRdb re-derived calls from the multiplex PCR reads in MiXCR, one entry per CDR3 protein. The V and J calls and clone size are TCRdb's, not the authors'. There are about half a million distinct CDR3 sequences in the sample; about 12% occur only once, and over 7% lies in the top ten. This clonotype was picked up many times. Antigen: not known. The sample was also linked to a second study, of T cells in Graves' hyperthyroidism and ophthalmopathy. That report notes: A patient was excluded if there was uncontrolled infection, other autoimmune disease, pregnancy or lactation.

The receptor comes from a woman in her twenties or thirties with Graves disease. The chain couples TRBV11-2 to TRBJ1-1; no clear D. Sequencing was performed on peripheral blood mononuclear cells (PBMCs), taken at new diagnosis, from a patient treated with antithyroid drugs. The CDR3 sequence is CASSLTATREAFF. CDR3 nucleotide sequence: TGTGCCAGCAGCTTGACGGCTACCCGAGAAGCTTTCTTT. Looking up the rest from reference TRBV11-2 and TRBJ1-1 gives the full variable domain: EAGVAQSPRYKIIEKRQSVAFWCNPISGHATLYWYQQILGQGPKLLIQFQNNGVVDDSQLPKDRFSAERLKGVDSTLKIQPAKLEDSAVYLCASSLTATREAFFGQGTRLTVV.